A selection of T cell receptor beta chains follows, all from one sample in a study of T cell changes during pregnancy in multiple sclerosis. The table came from immunoSEQ multiplex PCR; TCRdb's copy has only in-frame clones and leaves some out. This sample has 55,000 to 70,000 clones; around 95% occur once, and the top ten carry roughly 0.35%. The sequenced sample was CD4+ T cells from peripheral blood mononuclear cells, obtained before pregnancy. The source of these receptors is a female donor with multiple sclerosis, enrolled in a pregnancy study. Both conserved end residues are part of each CDR3. The order of the fields is V gene, D gene, J gene, clone size, CDR3 DNA, CDR3 protein. A D gene is named only where the DNA matches it firmly. Not all rows give a size; the values are once, few, many and, for expanded clones, a class.

TRBV2,TRBD2,TRBJ2-1,.,TGTGCCAGCGGACAAATAGCGGGCCCGTACAATGAGCAGTTCTTC,CASGQIAGPYNEQFF
TRBV5-6,TRBD2,TRBJ2-7,.,TGTGCCAGCAGCTTTCGGACTAGCGGGAACTCCTACGAGCAGTACTTC,CASSFRTSGNSYEQYF
TRBV6-1,.,TRBJ1-2,.,TGTGCCAGCAGCGACCACAGATATGGCTACACCTTC,CASSDHRYGYTF
TRBV4-3,.,TRBJ1-1,.,TGCGCCAGCAGCCTTAAATATGGCGGGCACACTGAAGCTTTCTTT,CASSLKYGGHTEAFF
TRBV1,.,TRBJ2-5,once,TGCACCAGCAGCCAAGAGGGCCTAGCGGGTGCCCAAGAGACCCAGTACTTC,CTSSQEGLAGAQETQYF
TRBV19,TRBD2,TRBJ2-4,.,TGTGCCAGTAGCCTGCTAGCGGGAGGAGCCAAAAACATTCAGTACTTC,CASSLLAGGAKNIQYF
TRBV2,TRBD1,TRBJ1-2,.,TGTGCCAGCAGCAATCGGGGACAGACCTCCTATGGCTACACCTTC,CASSNRGQTSYGYTF
TRBV27,TRBD1,TRBJ2-4,.,TGTGCCAGCAGTCAGGGACAGTACCAAGGCATTCAGTACTTC,CASSQGQYQGIQYF
TRBV9,.,TRBJ2-5,.,TGTGCCAGCCAGGGTGCGTTCGGGGAGACCCAGTACTTC,CASQGAFGETQYF
TRBV29-1,TRBD2,TRBJ2-1,.,TGCAGCGTTGACAAACCTAGCGGGATTATATATGAGCAGTTCTTC,CSVDKPSGIIYEQFF
TRBV4-3,TRBD2,TRBJ2-1,.,TGCGCCAGCAGCCAAGATCGTCTAGCGGGAGGTAATGGTGAGCAGTTCTTC,CASSQDRLAGGNGEQFF
TRBV27,TRBD1,TRBJ2-7,.,TGTGCCAGCAGTACCGGGACAGGGGACATCTACGAGCAGTACTTC,CASSTGTGDIYEQYF
TRBV5-4,TRBD1,TRBJ1-1,.,TGTGCCAGCAGCCCGCCAGGGGGGAACACTGAAGCTTTCTTT,CASSPPGGNTEAFF
TRBV7-9,TRBD2,TRBJ2-3,.,TGTGCCAGCAGTACAGGGACTAGCGGGGATACGCAGTATTTT,CASSTGTSGDTQYF
TRBV7-6,TRBD2,TRBJ2-2,.,TGTGCCAGCAGCTCCGCCGCTAGCGGGTCAGGGGAGCTGTTTTTT,CASSSAASGSGELFF
TRBV30,.,TRBJ1-4,.,TGTGCCTGGGGGACGGCCGGGAGTGAAAAACTGTTTTTT,CAWGTAGSEKLFF
TRBV27,TRBD1,TRBJ2-5,.,TGTGCCAGCAGTCCCCAGACAGGGCGAGAGACCCAGTACTTC,CASSPQTGRETQYF
TRBV7-8,.,TRBJ1-1,.,TGTGCCAGCAGCTTAGGACCCGACAGGGAAGCTTTCTTT,CASSLGPDREAFF